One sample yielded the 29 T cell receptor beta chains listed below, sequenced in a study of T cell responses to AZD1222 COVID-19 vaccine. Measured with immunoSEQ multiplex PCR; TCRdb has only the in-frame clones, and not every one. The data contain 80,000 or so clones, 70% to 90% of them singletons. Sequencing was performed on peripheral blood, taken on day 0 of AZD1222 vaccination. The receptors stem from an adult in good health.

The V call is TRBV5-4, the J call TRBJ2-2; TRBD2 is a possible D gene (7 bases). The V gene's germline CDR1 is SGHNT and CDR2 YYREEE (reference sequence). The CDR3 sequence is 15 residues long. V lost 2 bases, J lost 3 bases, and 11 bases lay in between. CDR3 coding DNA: TGTGCCAGCAGCTTAGGGGGGGCTGACACCGGGGAGCTGTTTTTT. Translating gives CASSLGGADTGELFF. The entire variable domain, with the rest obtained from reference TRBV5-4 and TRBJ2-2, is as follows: ETGVTQSPTHLIKTRGQQVTLRCSSQSGHNTVSWYQQALGQGPQFIFQYYREEENGRGNFPPRFSGLQFPNYSSELNVNALELDDSALYLCASSLGGADTGELFFGEGSRLTVL.

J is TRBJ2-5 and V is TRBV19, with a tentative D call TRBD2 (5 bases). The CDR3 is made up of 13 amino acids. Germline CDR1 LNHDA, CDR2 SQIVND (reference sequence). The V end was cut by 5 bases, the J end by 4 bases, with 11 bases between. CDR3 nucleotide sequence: TGTGCCAGTAGTGAACTAGGAGGAGAGACCCAGTACTTC. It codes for CASSELGGETQYF.

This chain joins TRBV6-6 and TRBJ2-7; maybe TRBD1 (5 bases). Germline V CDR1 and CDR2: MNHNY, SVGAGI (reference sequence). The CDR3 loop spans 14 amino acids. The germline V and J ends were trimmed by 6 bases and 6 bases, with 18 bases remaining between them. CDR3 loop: CASSLQDNRAEQYF. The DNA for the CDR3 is TGTGCCAGCAGCCTACAGGATAATCGGGCCGAGCAGTACTTC.

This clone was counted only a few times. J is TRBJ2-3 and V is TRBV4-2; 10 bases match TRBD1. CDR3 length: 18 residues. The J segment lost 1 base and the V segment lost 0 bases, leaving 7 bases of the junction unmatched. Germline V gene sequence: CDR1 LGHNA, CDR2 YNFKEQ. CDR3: CASSQDRQGAVGTDTQYF. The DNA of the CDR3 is TGTGCCAGCAGCCAAGATCGACAGGGGGCTGTTGGCACAGATACGCAGTATTTT.

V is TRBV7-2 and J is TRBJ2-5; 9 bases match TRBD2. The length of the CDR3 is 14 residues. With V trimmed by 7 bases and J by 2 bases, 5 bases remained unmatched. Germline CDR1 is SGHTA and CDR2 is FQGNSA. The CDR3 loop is CASISGSPQETQYF. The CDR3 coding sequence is TGTGCCAGCATTAGCGGGAGCCCTCAAGAGACCCAGTACTTC.

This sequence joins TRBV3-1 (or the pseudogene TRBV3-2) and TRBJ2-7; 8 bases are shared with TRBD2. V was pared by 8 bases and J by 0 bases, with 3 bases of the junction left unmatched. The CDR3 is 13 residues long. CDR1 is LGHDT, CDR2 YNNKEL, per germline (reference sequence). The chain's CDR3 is CASGTRPSYEQYF. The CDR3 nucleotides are TGTGCCAGCGGGACTAGGCCCTCCTACGAGCAGTACTTC.

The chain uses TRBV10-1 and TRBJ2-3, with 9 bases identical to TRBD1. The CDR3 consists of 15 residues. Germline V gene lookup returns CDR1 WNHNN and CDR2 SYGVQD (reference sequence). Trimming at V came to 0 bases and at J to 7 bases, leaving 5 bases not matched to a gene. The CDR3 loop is CASSESTGGTNTQYF. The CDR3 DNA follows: TGCGCCAGCAGTGAGTCTACAGGGGGCACCAATACGCAGTATTTT.

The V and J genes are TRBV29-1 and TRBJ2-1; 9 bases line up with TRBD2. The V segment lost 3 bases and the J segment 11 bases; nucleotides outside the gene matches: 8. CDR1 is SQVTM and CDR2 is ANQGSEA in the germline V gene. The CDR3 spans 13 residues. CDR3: CSVDPAGGLKQFF. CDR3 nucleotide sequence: TGCAGCGTTGATCCAGCGGGAGGTCTCAAGCAGTTCTTC.

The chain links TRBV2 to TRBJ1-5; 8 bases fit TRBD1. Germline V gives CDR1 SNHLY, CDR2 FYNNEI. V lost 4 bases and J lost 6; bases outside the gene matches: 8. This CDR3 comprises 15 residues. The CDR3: CASSGRGQVFQPQHF. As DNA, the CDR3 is TGTGCCAGCAGTGGGCGGGGACAGGTATTTCAGCCCCAGCATTTT.

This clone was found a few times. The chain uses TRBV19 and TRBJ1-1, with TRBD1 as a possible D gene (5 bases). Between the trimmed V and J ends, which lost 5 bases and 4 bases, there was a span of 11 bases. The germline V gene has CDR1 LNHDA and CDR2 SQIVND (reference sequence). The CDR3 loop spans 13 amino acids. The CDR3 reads CASSAQGVTEAFF. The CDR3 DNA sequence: TGTGCCAGTAGTGCGCAGGGTGTCACTGAAGCTTTCTTT.

CDR3 coding DNA: TGCGCCAGCAGCTCCCTAGCGGGAACCGACAATGAGCAGTTCTTC. It codes for CASSSLAGTDNEQFF. This chain links TRBV5-1 with TRBJ2-1, with 9 bases identical to TRBD2. CDR1 is SGHRS and CDR2 is YFSETQ in the germline V gene. The CDR3 sequence is 15 residues long. Trimming removed 3 bases from V and 5 bases from J; junction bases left unmatched: 6.

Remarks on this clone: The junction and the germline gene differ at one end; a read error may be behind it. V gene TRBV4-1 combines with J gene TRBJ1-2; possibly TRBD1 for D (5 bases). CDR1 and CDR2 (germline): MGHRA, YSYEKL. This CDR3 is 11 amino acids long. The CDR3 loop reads CASSQEQFRAF. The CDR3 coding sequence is TGCGCCAGCAGCCAAGAACAGTTCAGGGCCTTC.

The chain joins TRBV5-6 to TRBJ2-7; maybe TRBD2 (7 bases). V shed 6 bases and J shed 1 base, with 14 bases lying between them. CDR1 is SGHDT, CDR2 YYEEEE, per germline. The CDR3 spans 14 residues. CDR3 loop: CASTRGALSYEQYF. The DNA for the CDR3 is TGTGCCAGCACCCGGGGGGCACTTTCCTACGAGCAGTACTTC.

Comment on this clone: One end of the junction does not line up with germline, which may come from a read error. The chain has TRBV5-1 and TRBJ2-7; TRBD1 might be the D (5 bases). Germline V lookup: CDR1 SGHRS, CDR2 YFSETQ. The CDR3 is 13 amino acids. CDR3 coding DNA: TGCGCCAGCAGCTTTGACAGAGTGTACGCGCAGTACTTC. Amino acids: CASSFDRVYAQYF.

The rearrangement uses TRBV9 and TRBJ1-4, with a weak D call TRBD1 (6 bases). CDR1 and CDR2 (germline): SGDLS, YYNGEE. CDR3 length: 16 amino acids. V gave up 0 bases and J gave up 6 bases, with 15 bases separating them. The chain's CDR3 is CASSVDPGETDEKLFF. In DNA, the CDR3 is TGTGCCAGCAGCGTAGATCCAGGGGAAACGGATGAAAAACTGTTTTTT.

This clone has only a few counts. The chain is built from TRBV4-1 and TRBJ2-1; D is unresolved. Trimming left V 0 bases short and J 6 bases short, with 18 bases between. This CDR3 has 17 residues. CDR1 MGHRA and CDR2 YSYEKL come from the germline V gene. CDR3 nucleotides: TGCGCCAGCAGCCAAGATCGGTTAGCAAGTCGACTCAATGAGCAGTTCTTC. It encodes CASSQDRLASRLNEQFF.

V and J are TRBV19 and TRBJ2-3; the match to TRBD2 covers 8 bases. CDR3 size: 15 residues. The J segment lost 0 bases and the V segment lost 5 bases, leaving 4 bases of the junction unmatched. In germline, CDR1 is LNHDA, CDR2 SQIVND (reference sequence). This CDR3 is CASSPGGYSTDTQYF. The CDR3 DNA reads TGTGCCAGTAGTCCGGGGGGGTATAGCACAGATACGCAGTATTTT.

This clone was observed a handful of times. The CDR3 sequence is CASWFRANGEAFF. The CDR3 region has the DNA TGTGCCAGTTGGTTCAGGGCGAACGGTGAAGCTTTCTTT. The chain employs TRBV19 and TRBJ1-1; D is perhaps TRBD1 (5 bases). CDR3 length equals 13 residues. Trimming cost V 8 bases and J 7 bases, with 17 bases left between them. CDR1 is LNHDA, CDR2 SQIVND, per germline (reference sequence).

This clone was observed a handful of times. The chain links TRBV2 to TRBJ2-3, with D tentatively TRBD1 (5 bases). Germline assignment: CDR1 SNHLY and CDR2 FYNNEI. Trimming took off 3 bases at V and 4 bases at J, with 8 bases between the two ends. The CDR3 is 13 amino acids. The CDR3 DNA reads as TGTGCCAGCAGTGAGCCAGGGTCAGATACGCAGTATTTT. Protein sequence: CASSEPGSDTQYF.

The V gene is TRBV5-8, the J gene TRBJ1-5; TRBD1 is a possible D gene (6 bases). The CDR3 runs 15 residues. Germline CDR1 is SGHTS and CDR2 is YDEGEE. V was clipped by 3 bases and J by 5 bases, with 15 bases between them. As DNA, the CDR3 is TGTGCCAGCAGCTCCGGGACATATAATTATCAGCCCCAGCATTTT. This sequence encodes CASSSGTYNYQPQHF.

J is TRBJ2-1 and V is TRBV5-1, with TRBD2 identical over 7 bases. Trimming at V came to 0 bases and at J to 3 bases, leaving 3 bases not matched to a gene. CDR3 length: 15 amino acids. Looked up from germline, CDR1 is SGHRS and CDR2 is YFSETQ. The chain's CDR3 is CASSLGAGYYNEQFF. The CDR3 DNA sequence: TGCGCCAGCAGCTTGGGAGCGGGATACTACAATGAGCAGTTCTTC. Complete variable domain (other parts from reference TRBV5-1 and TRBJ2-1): KAGVTQTPRYLIKTRGQQVTLSCSPISGHRSVSWYQQTPGQGLQFLFEYFSETQRNKGNFPGRFSGRQFSNSRSEMNVSTLELGDSALYLCASSLGAGYYNEQFFGPGTRLTVL.

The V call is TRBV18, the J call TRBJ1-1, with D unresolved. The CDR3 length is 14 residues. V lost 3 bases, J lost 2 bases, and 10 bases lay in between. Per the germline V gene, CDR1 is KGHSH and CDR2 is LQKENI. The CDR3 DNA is TGTGCCAGCTCACCCCCCGGTGGAAACACTGAAGCTTTCTTT. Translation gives CASSPPGGNTEAFF.

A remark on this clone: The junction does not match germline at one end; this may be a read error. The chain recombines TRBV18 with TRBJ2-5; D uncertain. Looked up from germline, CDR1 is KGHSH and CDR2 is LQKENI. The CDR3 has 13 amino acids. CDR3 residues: CASSPTVAPPTHF. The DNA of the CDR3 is TGTGCCAGCTCACCAACGGTCGCTCCCCCCACGCACTTC. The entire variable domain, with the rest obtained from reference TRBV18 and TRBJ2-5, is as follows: NAGVMQNPRHLVRRRGQEARLRCSPMKGHSHVYWYRQLPEEGLKFMVYLQKENIIDESGMPKERFSAEFPKEGPSILRIQQVVRGDSAAYFCASSPTVAPPTHFGPGTRLLVL.

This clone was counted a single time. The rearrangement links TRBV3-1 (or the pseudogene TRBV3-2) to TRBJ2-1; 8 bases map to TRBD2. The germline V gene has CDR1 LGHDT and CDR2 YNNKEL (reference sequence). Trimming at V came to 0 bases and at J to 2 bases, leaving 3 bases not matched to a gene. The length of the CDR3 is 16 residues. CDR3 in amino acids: CASSQDKRETYNEQFF. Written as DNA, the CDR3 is TGTGCCAGCAGCCAAGATAAGCGGGAGACCTACAATGAGCAGTTCTTC.

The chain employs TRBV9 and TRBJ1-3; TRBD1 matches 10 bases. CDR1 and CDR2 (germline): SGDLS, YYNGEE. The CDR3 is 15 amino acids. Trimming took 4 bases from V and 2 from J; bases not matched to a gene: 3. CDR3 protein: CASSPGTGAGNTIYF. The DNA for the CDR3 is TGTGCCAGCAGCCCCGGGACAGGGGCTGGAAACACCATATATTTT.

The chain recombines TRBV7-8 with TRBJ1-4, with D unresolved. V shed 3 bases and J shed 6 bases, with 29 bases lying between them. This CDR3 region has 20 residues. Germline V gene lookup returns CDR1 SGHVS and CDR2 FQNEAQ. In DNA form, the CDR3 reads TGTGCCAGCAGCTTCCCGAAGAGGTATCCGATCCTTATGAGGGATGAAAAACTGTTTTTT. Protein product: CASSFPKRYPILMRDEKLFF.

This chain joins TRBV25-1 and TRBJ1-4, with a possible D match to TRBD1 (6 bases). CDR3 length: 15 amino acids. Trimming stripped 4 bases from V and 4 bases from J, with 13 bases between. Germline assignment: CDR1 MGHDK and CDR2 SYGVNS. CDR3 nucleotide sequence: TGTGCCAGCAGTGGACCCCGGGACATTAATGAAAAACTGTTTTTT. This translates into CASSGPRDINEKLFF.

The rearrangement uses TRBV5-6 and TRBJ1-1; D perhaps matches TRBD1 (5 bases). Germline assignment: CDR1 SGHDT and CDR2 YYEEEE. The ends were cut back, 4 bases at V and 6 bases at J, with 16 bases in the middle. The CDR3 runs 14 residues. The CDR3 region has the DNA TGTGCCAGCAGCCCCAGGGAGGGAGCCTCTGAAGCTTTCTTT. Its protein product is CASSPREGASEAFF.

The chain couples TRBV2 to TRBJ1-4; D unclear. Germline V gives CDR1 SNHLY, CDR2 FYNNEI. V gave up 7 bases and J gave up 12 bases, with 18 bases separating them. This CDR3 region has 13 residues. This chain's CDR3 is CASKGSARAELFF. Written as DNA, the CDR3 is TGTGCCAGCAAAGGATCAGCTAGGGCAGAACTGTTTTTT.